The clone carrying this T cell receptor (beta chain) occurred once. Antigen: not known. Trimming removed 3 bases from V and 4 bases from J; junction bases left unmatched: 4. The CDR3 extends over 14 amino acids. Looked up from germline, CDR1 is SGDLS and CDR2 is YYNGEE. The data originate from a study of cytomegalovirus exposure and HLA in healthy donors. PCR was performed using 60 Vbeta and 13 Jbeta primers. Profiling relied on immunoSEQ multiplex PCR, and the TCRdb table lists in-frame clones only, not all of them. Of fewer than 70,000 clones in the sample, approximately 70% were seen once. The study, taken as a whole, reports: An ancestry cluster, one associated with Asian ancestry, reportedly showed fewer N-insertions than the 666-donor mean in a later analysis.

Sequenced material: PBMCs. The V call is TRBV9, the J call TRBJ2-3; TRBD2 agrees at 8 bases. The source is a man in his forties or fifties in good health and CMV-seronegative. The CDR3 DNA sequence: TGTGCCAGCAGCGCGGGGGGGCGGTCAGATACGCAGTATTTT. Translating gives CASSAGGRSDTQYF.